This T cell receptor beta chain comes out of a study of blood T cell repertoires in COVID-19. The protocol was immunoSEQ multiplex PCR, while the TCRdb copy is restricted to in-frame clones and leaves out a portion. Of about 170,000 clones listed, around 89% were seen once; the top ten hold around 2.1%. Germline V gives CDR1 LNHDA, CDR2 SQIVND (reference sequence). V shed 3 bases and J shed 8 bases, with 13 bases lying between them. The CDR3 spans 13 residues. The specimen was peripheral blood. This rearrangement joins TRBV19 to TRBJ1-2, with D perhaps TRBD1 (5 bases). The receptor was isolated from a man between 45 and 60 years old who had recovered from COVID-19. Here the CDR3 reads CASSMGGRRGYTF. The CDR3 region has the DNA TGTGCCAGTAGTATGGGGGGACGAAGAGGCTACACCTTC. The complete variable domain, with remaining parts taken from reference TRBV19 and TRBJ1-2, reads DGGITQSPKYLFRKEGQNVTLSCEQNLNHDAMYWYRQDPGQGLRLIYYSQIVNDFQKGDIAEGYSVSREKKESFPLTVTSAQKNPTAFYLCASSMGGRRGYTFGSGTRLTVV.